The 10 T cell receptor beta chains below were found in one sample sequenced in a study of blood T cell repertoires in COVID-19. TCRdb's copy holds only in-frame clones and misses some; the assay was immunoSEQ multiplex PCR. The table has some 130,000 clones, about 70% seen once; the top ten hold 1.9%. The sample comprised peripheral blood. These receptors came from a woman aged 70-85 years with acute or convalescent COVID-19.

The genes are TRBV28 and TRBJ1-1, with D tentatively TRBD1 (6 bases). Per the germline V gene, CDR1 is MDHEN and CDR2 is SYDVKM. V lost 8 bases and J lost 4, with 11 bases in between. The CDR3 runs to 12 residues. DNA of the CDR3: TGTGCCAGCCTTCGGGACATCACTGAAGCTTTCTTT. This sequence encodes CASLRDITEAFF.

This clone was counted once. This sequence joins TRBV3-1 (or the pseudogene TRBV3-2) and TRBJ2-2, with 8 positions matching TRBD1. Per germline, CDR1 LGHDT and CDR2 YNNKEL (reference sequence). V shed 4 bases, J shed 1 base, and the junction held 8 bases outside the gene matches. CDR3 size: 17 residues. The CDR3 coding sequence is TGTGCCAGCAGCCCCATAGCCGGGACAGGGAACACCGGGGAGCTGTTTTTT. Amino acids: CASSPIAGTGNTGELFF.

CDR3 DNA: TGTGCCAGCAGTTTAGGCGGGAGCCCCTACAATGAGCAGTTCTTC. Its protein is CASSLGGSPYNEQFF. The chain is built from TRBV28 and TRBJ2-1, with 7 bases identical to TRBD2. The CDR3 runs to 15 residues. The J segment lost 2 bases and the V segment lost 2 bases, leaving 3 bases of the junction unmatched. CDR1 MDHEN and CDR2 SYDVKM come from the germline V gene.

The genes are TRBV3-1 (or the pseudogene TRBV3-2) and TRBJ2-7; a weak D match, TRBD1 (7 bases). Trimming took off 1 base at V and 5 bases at J, with 12 bases between the two ends. The CDR3 consists of 14 residues. Germline V gene lookup returns CDR1 LGHDT and CDR2 YNNKEL (reference sequence). CDR3 in amino acids: CASSQARGVNEQYF. The CDR3 nucleotides read TGTGCCAGCAGCCAAGCCAGGGGGGTCAACGAGCAGTACTTC.

On this clone itself: Other nucleotide sequences from this sample produce the same CDR3. The chain joins TRBV19 to TRBJ2-5; tentatively, D is TRBD2 (6 bases). This CDR3 contains 15 residues. V lost 6 bases and J lost 3, with 17 bases in between. The germline CDR1 and CDR2 sequences are LNHDA and SQIVND (reference sequence). Here the CDR3 reads CASSQLADYKETQYF. CDR3 nucleotides: TGTGCCAGTAGCCAATTAGCGGATTACAAAGAGACCCAGTACTTC.

This clone appeared a few times. Additional DNA sequences in this sample encode the identical CDR3. The chain has TRBV3-1 (or the pseudogene TRBV3-2) and TRBJ2-7; D not resolved. CDR3 length equals 13 residues. Trimming took 5 bases from V and 5 from J, leaving 13 bases between them. Germline V lookup: CDR1 LGHDT, CDR2 YNNKEL (reference sequence). The CDR3 bases are TGTGCCAGCAGCTCAGATATCTCAGACGAGCAGTACTTC. It codes for CASSSDISDEQYF.

V and J are TRBV7-2 and TRBJ2-1; D perhaps matches TRBD2 (6 bases). Trimming took off 5 bases at V and 3 bases at J, with 14 bases between the two ends. Germline V gene lookup returns CDR1 SGHTA and CDR2 FQGNSA. This CDR3 has 15 amino acids. The CDR3 sequence: CASSVVGGLYNEQFF. The CDR3 region has the DNA TGTGCCAGCAGCGTAGTAGGAGGGCTCTACAATGAGCAGTTCTTC.

In this sample, this clone turned up a few times. The gene calls are TRBV9 and TRBJ2-7; D call uncertain. This CDR3 has 12 residues. Germline CDR1 reads SGDLS; CDR2 reads YYNGEE. V was shortened by 4 bases and J by 0 bases, with 5 bases between the two germline ends. In nucleotides, the CDR3 is TGTGCCAGCAGCCCCGGCTCCTACGAGCAGTACTTC. Translating it yields CASSPGSYEQYF.

V is TRBV28 and J is TRBJ1-2, with D hard to call. Per germline, CDR1 MDHEN and CDR2 SYDVKM. Trimming removed 5 bases from V and 7 bases from J, with 20 bases in between. CDR3 length: 15 residues. CDR3 DNA sequence: TGTGCCAGCAGTCCTGGAAGTCCTGGAAGGAGTGGCTACACCTTC. It encodes CASSPGSPGRSGYTF.

This chain connects TRBV6-5 to TRBJ1-1, with D hard to call. The CDR3 covers 15 residues. Deletions cut 2 bases from V and 6 bases from J, with 16 bases between. Germline CDR1 is MNHEY and CDR2 is SVGAGI. CDR3 sequence: CASSYPPVMGPEAFF. The CDR3 DNA reads TGTGCCAGCAGTTACCCACCTGTGATGGGCCCTGAAGCTTTCTTT.